These T cell receptor beta chains were read from a single sample in a study of technical replicates of blood from a few donors. Assay used: immunoSEQ multiplex PCR; TCRdb lists only in-frame clones, some missing. The sample lists about 100,000 clones, approximately 94% occurring once. Sequencing was carried out using T cells isolated from PBMCs. Receptors were obtained from a human donor in good health. The conserved cysteine and the conserved F or W are not part of the CDR3 here. Fields, in order: J gene, V gene, CDR3 protein.

J gene: TRBJ2-5; V gene: TRBV28; CDR3 protein: ASSPERGLQETQY
J gene: TRBJ2-1; V gene: TRBV27; CDR3 protein: ASKLSFYNEQF
J gene: TRBJ1-1; V gene: TRBV18; CDR3 protein: ASSPREGNTEAF
J gene: TRBJ2-1; V gene: TRBV6-1; CDR3 protein: ASSELGGRGRDEQF
J gene: TRBJ2-1; V gene: TRBV7-9; CDR3 protein: ASSLLVVGEWGNEQF
J gene: TRBJ2-7; V gene: TRBV14; CDR3 protein: ASSQGRGAYEQY
J gene: TRBJ2-7; V gene: TRBV2; CDR3 protein: ASCPLSGGVDEQY
J gene: TRBJ1-1; V gene: TRBV19; CDR3 protein: ASRKDRGGTEAF
J gene: TRBJ2-5; V gene: TRBV6-1; CDR3 protein: ASSEWGREGETQY
J gene: TRBJ2-5; V gene: TRBV18; CDR3 protein: ASSPRDMETQY
J gene: TRBJ1-2; V gene: TRBV27; CDR3 protein: ASSQGPNYGYT
J gene: TRBJ2-3; V gene: TRBV29-1; CDR3 protein: SAVGAPPVGASTDTQY
J gene: TRBJ2-7; V gene: TRBV14; CDR3 protein: ASSLQGYEQY
J gene: TRBJ2-1; V gene: TRBV27; CDR3 protein: ASTLAGGTYNEQF
J gene: TRBJ1-2; V gene: TRBV5-1; CDR3 protein: ATQREQGANYGYT
J gene: TRBJ2-1; V gene: TRBV7-3; CDR3 protein: ASSLRGSGGPKDEQF
J gene: TRBJ2-7; V gene: TRBV7-7; CDR3 protein: ASSPGLNYEQY
J gene: TRBJ2-1; V gene: TRBV4-1; CDR3 protein: ASSPGTAYNEQF
J gene: TRBJ2-3; V gene: TRBV6-5; CDR3 protein: ASALAGFSTDTQY
J gene: TRBJ1-5; V gene: TRBV4-1; CDR3 protein: ASSRGGGGNQPQH
J gene: TRBJ2-2; V gene: TRBV6-4; CDR3 protein: ASSEAVGTGGIGELF
J gene: TRBJ2-7; V gene: TRBV5-4; CDR3 protein: ASSLEAGNSYEQY
J gene: TRBJ2-3; V gene: TRBV7-3; CDR3 protein: ASSFSSGGEDTQY
J gene: TRBJ1-1; V gene: TRBV11-3; CDR3 protein: ASSFGVGEAF
J gene: TRBJ1-3; V gene: TRBV30; CDR3 protein: AWSNYFSGNTIY
J gene: TRBJ1-2; V gene: TRBV18; CDR3 protein: ASRMGGQNYGYT